The 23 T cell receptor beta chains below all came from one sample that was sequenced in a study of T cell responses to AZD1222 COVID-19 vaccine listed by TCRdb under 2021. Libraries were built with the immunoSEQ multiplex PCR assay. The table was pulled from immuneACCESS by TCRdb, which kept in-frame rearrangements only. Such tables lose some clones; where checked, under half of the loss comes from unresolved V genes, and the rest has no known cause. The sample profile shows roughly 120,000 clones; approximately 85% of them were found once. The top ten hold about 9.8% of the sample. Reading the label with the study, this specimen's time point is: baseline before first vaccination. Specimen: peripheral blood, collected on day 0 of AZD1222 vaccination. The receptors were gathered from an adult in good health.

This chain connects TRBV18 to TRBJ2-3; D may match TRBD1 or TRBD2 (5 bases each). Trimming removed 4 bases at V and 3 bases at J, with 14 bases between. This CDR3 is 15 amino acids long. Germline V lookup: CDR1 KGHSH, CDR2 LQKENI. CDR3: CASSRGSSGTDTQYF. The CDR3, as DNA: TGTGCCAGCTCACGGGGGAGTTCAGGAACAGATACGCAGTATTTT.

This clone occurred a few times. The gene calls are TRBV6-5 and TRBJ2-7, with no clear D. The CDR3 totals 14 residues. Germline V gene sequence: CDR1 MNHEY, CDR2 SVGAGI. V was trimmed by 11 bases and J by 0 bases, leaving 17 bases between them. The CDR3 protein is CASIYPGYSYEQYF. The CDR3 region has the DNA TGTGCCTCTATTTATCCAGGTTACTCCTACGAGCAGTACTTC.

V and J are TRBV7-2 and TRBJ2-5; 9 nucleotides match TRBD2. With V trimmed by 5 bases and J by 4 bases, 8 bases remained unmatched. This CDR3 comprises 15 residues. CDR1 is SGHTA and CDR2 is FQGNSA in the germline V gene. The CDR3 reads CASSRDLAGVETQYF. CDR3 nucleotides: TGTGCCAGCAGCCGTGATTTAGCGGGAGTAGAGACCCAGTACTTC.

This chain links TRBV6-5 with TRBJ1-4, with D perhaps matching TRBD1 (5 bases). Trimming removed 7 bases from V and 5 bases from J, with 11 bases in between. The CDR3 consists of 13 residues. The germline V gene has CDR1 MNHEY and CDR2 SVGAGI. The CDR3 DNA reads as TGTGCCAGCACCCGGGGCGAAAATGAAAAACTGTTTTTT. Amino acid sequence: CASTRGENEKLFF.

The chain joins TRBV11-3 to TRBJ1-1; perhaps TRBD1 as D (5 bases). Germline CDR1 SGHNT, CDR2 YENEEA. The CDR3 covers 15 residues. V lost 0 bases and J lost 2, with 10 bases in between. The CDR3 DNA sequence: TGTGCCAGCAGCTTAGAATGGGGCATAAACACTGAAGCTTTCTTT. As protein: CASSLEWGINTEAFF. Filled out from reference TRBV11-3 and TRBJ1-1, the complete variable domain reads EAGVVQSPRYKIIEKKQPVAFWCNPISGHNTLYWYLQNLGQGPELLIRYENEEAVDDSQLPKDRFSAERLKGVDSTLKIQPAELGDSAVYLCASSLEWGINTEAFFGQGTRLTVV.

Here the CDR3 reads CASSFQGIEYEQYF. CDR3 coding DNA: TGTGCCAGCAGCTTTCAAGGGATCGAATACGAGCAGTACTTC. This chain uses TRBV2 with TRBJ2-7; no reliable D call. CDR1 is SNHLY and CDR2 is FYNNEI in the germline V gene. The ends were cut back, 6 bases at V and 4 bases at J, with 16 bases in the middle. The CDR3 consists of 14 residues. Combining the CDR3 with reference TRBV2 and TRBJ2-7 gives the whole variable domain EPEVTQTPSHQVTQMGQEVILRCVPISNHLYFYWYRQILGQKVEFLVSFYNNEISEKSEIFDDQFSVERPDGSNFTLKIRSTKLEDSAMYFCASSFQGIEYEQYFGPGTRLTVT.

This clone appeared once. The chain recombines TRBV10-3 with TRBJ2-3; weak D call: TRBD1 (6 bases). CDR1 and CDR2 (germline): ENHRY, SYGVKD. V shed 0 bases and J shed 2 bases, with 12 bases lying between them. The CDR3 consists of 16 residues. The CDR3 loop reads CAISESQGRNTDTQYF. The CDR3 DNA follows: TGTGCCATCAGTGAGTCGCAGGGGCGAAACACAGATACGCAGTATTTT.

This chain uses TRBV11-3 with TRBJ2-7, with 12 positions matching TRBD2. This CDR3 has 15 amino acids. V dropped 5 bases and J dropped 4; count of bases not matched to a gene: 6. The germline V gene has CDR1 SGHNT and CDR2 YENEEA. CDR3 residues: CASSQTSGGFYEQYF. In nucleotides, the CDR3 is TGTGCCAGCAGCCAGACTAGCGGGGGTTTTTACGAGCAGTACTTC. The variable domain in full, completed from reference TRBV11-3 and TRBJ2-7, reads EAGVVQSPRYKIIEKKQPVAFWCNPISGHNTLYWYLQNLGQGPELLIRYENEEAVDDSQLPKDRFSAERLKGVDSTLKIQPAELGDSAVYLCASSQTSGGFYEQYFGPGTRLTVT.

The V and J genes are TRBV11-2 and TRBJ2-7; the D is unclear. V lost 2 bases and J lost 7, with 6 bases in between. Germline CDR1 is SGHAT and CDR2 is FQNNGV. The CDR3 loop spans 11 amino acids. CDR3 amino acids: CASSLLEEQYF. DNA of the CDR3: TGTGCCAGCAGCTTACTTGAGGAGCAGTACTTC.

The gene calls are TRBV7-2 and TRBJ1-5; D not resolved. V was pared by 0 bases and J by 7 bases, with 7 bases between. Per germline, CDR1 SGHTA and CDR2 FQGNSA. This CDR3 has 13 residues. The chain's CDR3 is CASSLAGRQPQHF. CDR3 sequence (DNA): TGTGCCAGCAGCTTAGCAGGGCGACAGCCCCAGCATTTT.

This chain joins TRBV19 and TRBJ1-5; D not certain. V lost 8 bases and J lost 1, with 15 bases in between. The CDR3 contains 15 residues. Germline CDR1 and CDR2: LNHDA and SQIVND (reference sequence). Written as DNA, the CDR3 is TGTGCCAGTTGCATTGACTCCGGGAGCAATCAGCCCCAGCATTTT. It encodes CASCIDSGSNQPQHF.

The V call is TRBV7-9, the J call TRBJ2-5; possible D gene TRBD1, 6 bases. CDR3 length equals 15 residues. Deletions cut 1 base from V and 2 bases from J, with 11 bases between. CDR1 is SEHNR and CDR2 is FQNEAQ in the germline V gene (reference sequence). CDR3 amino acids: CASSLGRGGQETQYF. CDR3 DNA: TGTGCCAGCAGCTTAGGCAGGGGCGGTCAAGAGACCCAGTACTTC. Full variable domain (rest looked up from reference TRBV7-9 and TRBJ2-5): DTGVSQNPRHKITKRGQNVTFRCDPISEHNRLYWYRQTLGQGPEFLTYFQNEAQLEKSRLLSDRFSAERPKGSFSTLEIQRTEQGDSAMYLCASSLGRGGQETQYFGPGTRLLVL.

V and J are TRBV15 and TRBJ1-4, with 7 bases that match TRBD1. Germline V gene lookup returns CDR1 LNHNV and CDR2 YYDKDF (reference sequence). The CDR3 is 15 residues long. Trimming took 5 bases from V and 7 from J; bases not matched to a gene: 10. As DNA, the CDR3 is TGTGCCACCAGCGGACTAGGGGGCTCTACTGAAAAACTGTTTTTT. Protein: CATSGLGGSTEKLFF.

The chain carries TRBV3-1 (or the pseudogene TRBV3-2) and TRBJ2-1; D is perhaps TRBD2 (5 bases). Trimming stripped 4 bases from V and 4 bases from J, with 14 bases between. CDR3 length equals 15 residues. The germline V gene encodes CDR1 LGHDT and CDR2 YNNKEL (reference sequence). CDR3 protein: CASSPTPGSYNEQFF. The CDR3 nucleotides read TGTGCCAGCAGCCCCACACCGGGGAGTTACAATGAGCAGTTCTTC.

The chain couples TRBV10-3 to TRBJ2-2, with 8 bases identical to TRBD2. J lost 3 bases, V lost 5 bases, and 11 bases had no gene match. Germline CDR1 and CDR2: ENHRY and SYGVKD. This CDR3 is built from 17 residues. This CDR3 reads CAISSHPGGADTGELFF. In DNA form, the CDR3 reads TGTGCCATCAGTTCCCACCCCGGGGGGGCCGACACCGGGGAGCTGTTTTTT.

The rearrangement links TRBV11-2 to TRBJ1-4, with 8 nucleotides matching TRBD1. This CDR3 contains 14 residues. Germline loops: CDR1 SGHAT, CDR2 FQNNGV. V lost 5 bases, J lost 3 bases, and 2 bases stayed unmatched. This CDR3 reads CASSQGAANEKLFF. CDR3 coding DNA: TGTGCCAGCAGCCAGGGGGCAGCTAATGAAAAACTGTTTTTT.

This clone was seen a few times. The chain is built from TRBV7-2 and TRBJ2-7, with 10 bases fitting TRBD2. The CDR3 covers 14 residues. V gave up 5 bases and J gave up 4 bases; unmatched junction bases: 5. CDR1 is SGHTA and CDR2 is FQGNSA in the germline V gene. CDR3 protein: CASSRTSGTYEQYF. CDR3 DNA: TGTGCCAGCAGCCGGACTAGCGGAACTTACGAGCAGTACTTC.

The V gene is TRBV5-1, the J gene TRBJ1-5; tentatively, D is TRBD1 (5 bases). Trimming left V 4 bases short and J 5 bases short, with 10 bases between. The V gene's germline CDR1 is SGHRS and CDR2 YFSETQ. The CDR3 runs to 13 residues. The DNA of the CDR3 is TGCGCCAGCAGCAGGGGAATCGATCAGCCCCAGCATTTT. As protein: CASSRGIDQPQHF.

The chain joins TRBV28 to TRBJ1-5; no firm D call. The CDR3 is made up of 14 amino acids. Between the trimmed V and J ends, which lost 2 bases and 1 base, there was a span of 6 bases. CDR1 and CDR2 from the germline V gene are MDHEN and SYDVKM. The CDR3 sequence is CASSLPLSNQPQHF. The CDR3 region has the DNA TGTGCCAGCAGTTTACCTTTGAGCAATCAGCCCCAGCATTTT.

The chain couples TRBV28 to TRBJ2-4; the D gene is possibly TRBD2 (5 bases). The CDR3 totals 21 residues. Trimming left V 3 bases short and J 6 bases short, with 33 bases between. Germline loops: CDR1 MDHEN, CDR2 SYDVKM. The CDR3 reads CASSFLTGRKAIPGYGNIQYF. DNA for the CDR3: TGTGCCAGCAGTTTTTTAACGGGAAGAAAGGCGATACCTGGGTATGGAAACATTCAGTACTTC.

This clone is deemed medium-sized. This chain links TRBV24-1 with TRBJ2-1; D is possibly TRBD1 (7 bases). The CDR3 contains 16 residues. Germline-derived CDR1 and CDR2 are KGHDR and SFDVKD. Trimming removed 0 bases at V and 6 bases at J, with 14 bases between. The chain's CDR3 is CATSDLGQGEANEQFF. CDR3 coding DNA: TGTGCCACCAGTGATTTGGGGCAGGGGGAGGCCAATGAGCAGTTCTTC.

This chain connects TRBV7-3 to TRBJ2-7, with 7 bases identical to TRBD2. The length of the CDR3 is 15 residues. V dropped 5 bases and J dropped 7; count of bases not matched to a gene: 14. Germline V gene lookup returns CDR1 SGHTA and CDR2 FQGTGA. CDR3: CASSSRASGLREQYF. The CDR3 region has the DNA TGTGCCAGCAGCAGCCGGGCTAGCGGCCTTCGGGAGCAGTACTTC.

The J gene is TRBJ2-5, the V gene TRBV21-1; the D call in the table, TRBD1, was not verified against the DNA. TRBV21-1 constitutes a pseudogene. The CDR3 is 15 residues long. The chain's CDR3 is CASSKEGTEQETQYF. The CDR3 DNA sequence: TGTGCCAGCAGCAAAGAGGGGACAGAACAAGAGACCCAGTACTTC.